The sample holds a few counts of the clone carrying this T cell receptor beta chain. Cohort placement rested on clinical history that participants reported themselves. The record originates from a study of blood T cell repertoires in COVID-19. Clones were sequenced by immunoSEQ multiplex PCR, and TCRdb holds only the in-frame ones, with some missing. Of 250,000 to 350,000 clones in the sample, over 75% were seen once. Trimming stripped 4 bases from V and 7 bases from J, with 12 bases between. CDR1 and CDR2 (germline): MNHEY, SVGEGT. The CDR3 length is 13 residues. J is TRBJ2-3 and V is TRBV6-2 or TRBV6-3; unclear D gene. The sequencing input was PBMCs or T cells enriched from blood (not recorded which). The sequence came from a woman between 18 and 29 years old who had recovered from COVID-19. CDR3 in DNA: TGTGCCAGCAGTTTGGTTTACGAGAATACGCAGTATTTT. Amino acid sequence: CASSLVYENTQYF.